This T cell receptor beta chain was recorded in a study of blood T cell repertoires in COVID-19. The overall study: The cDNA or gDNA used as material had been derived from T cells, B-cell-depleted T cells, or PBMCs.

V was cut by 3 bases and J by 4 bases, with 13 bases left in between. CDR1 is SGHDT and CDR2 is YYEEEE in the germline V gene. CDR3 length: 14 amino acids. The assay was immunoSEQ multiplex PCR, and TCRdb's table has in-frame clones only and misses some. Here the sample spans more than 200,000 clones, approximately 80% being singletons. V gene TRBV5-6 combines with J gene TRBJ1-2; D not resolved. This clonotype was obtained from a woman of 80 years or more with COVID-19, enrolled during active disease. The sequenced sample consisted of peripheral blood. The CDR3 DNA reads TGTGCCAGCAGCTCCCCGGCAGGCCTCTATGGCTACACCTTC. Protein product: CASSSPAGLYGYTF.